The 22 T cell receptor beta chains below come from one sample, sequenced in a study of blood T cell repertoires in COVID-19. Sequencing used immunoSEQ multiplex PCR; TCRdb keeps in-frame clones, though not all of them. The sample contains around 80,000 clones, 75% to 85% of which appear only once. The sample was peripheral blood. The receptors were gathered from an older woman with acute or convalescent COVID-19.

The chain uses TRBV6-6 and TRBJ1-5; tentatively, D is TRBD1 (5 bases). Trimming shortened V by 2 bases and J by 6 bases, and 11 bases separated the two germline ends. The CDR3 runs to 14 residues. Germline V gene data show CDR1 as MNHNY and CDR2 as SVGAGI (reference sequence). CDR3 sequence reads: CASSYGGKGQPQHF. The CDR3 DNA reads TGTGCCAGCAGTTACGGGGGGAAGGGTCAGCCCCAGCATTTT.

This chain connects TRBV6-5 to TRBJ2-5, with D maybe TRBD2 (5 bases). The V end lost 6 bases, the J end lost 6 bases, and 17 bases lay between the germline ends. The CDR3 has 14 residues. The germline V gene has CDR1 MNHEY and CDR2 SVGAGI. The CDR3 nucleotides read TGTGCCAGCAGAACTGCCCTAGCTTCACAGACCCAGTACTTC. This sequence encodes CASRTALASQTQYF.

This clone was counted once. This chain uses TRBV6-2 or TRBV6-3 with TRBJ2-1, with 7 bases fitting TRBD1. V trimming: 0 bases; J trimming: 7 bases; junction bases outside the gene matches: 3. The CDR3 runs 14 residues. Germline V gene sequence: CDR1 MNHEY, CDR2 SVGEGT. CDR3 protein: CASSYSGQRNEQFF. As DNA, the CDR3 is TGTGCCAGCAGTTACTCGGGACAGAGGAATGAGCAGTTCTTC.

This clone was recorded only once. V and J are TRBV19 and TRBJ2-7, with a weak D call TRBD2 (7 bases). The CDR3 is 15 amino acids. V dropped 3 bases and J dropped 7 bases, with 19 bases sitting between them. CDR1 is LNHDA, CDR2 SQIVND, per germline (reference sequence). The CDR3 region is CASSIGGGPRWEQYF. The CDR3 bases are TGTGCCAGTAGTATTGGGGGGGGGCCCAGGTGGGAGCAGTACTTC.

J is TRBJ2-1 and V is TRBV27; 9 bases agree with TRBD2. The CDR3 consists of 20 residues. The junction had 22 bases not matched to a gene; V was cut back by 2 bases and J by 8 bases. Germline CDR1 is MNHEY and CDR2 is SMNVEV (reference sequence). This CDR3 reads CASSLPPSGVAGIKQYEQFF. CDR3 bases: TGTGCCAGCAGTTTACCACCTAGCGGGGTAGCTGGGATAAAACAATATGAGCAGTTCTTC.

The chain employs TRBV10-3 and TRBJ1-1; 7 bases agree with TRBD1. Per the germline V gene, CDR1 is ENHRY and CDR2 is SYGVKD. The CDR3 covers 16 residues. V dropped 7 bases and J dropped 4; count of bases not matched to a gene: 15. The CDR3 here is CAIKTSGTDLGTEAFF. DNA of the CDR3: TGTGCCATCAAGACATCCGGGACAGATCTAGGCACTGAAGCTTTCTTT.

V gene TRBV27 combines with J gene TRBJ1-2; D unclear. The V end was cut by 6 bases, the J end by 2 bases, with 10 bases between. Germline values: CDR1 MNHEY, CDR2 SMNVEV (reference sequence). The CDR3 contains 13 residues. CDR3 protein: CASSISGNYGYTF. The CDR3 coding sequence is TGTGCCAGCAGCATCTCCGGGAACTATGGCTACACCTTC.

The chain links TRBV7-8 to TRBJ1-4; D remains ambiguous. The CDR3 length is 14 residues. V shed 2 bases and J shed 4 bases, with 8 bases lying between them. Per germline, CDR1 SGHVS and CDR2 FQNEAQ. CDR3 loop: CASSLQNSNEKLFF. DNA for the CDR3: TGTGCCAGCAGCTTACAAAACAGTAATGAAAAACTGTTTTTT. Full variable domain (remainder filled in from reference TRBV7-8 and TRBJ1-4): GAGVSQSPRYKVAKRGQDVALRCDPISGHVSLFWYQQALGQGPEFLTYFQNEAQLDKSGLPSDRFFAERPEGSVSTLKIQRTQQEDSAVYLCASSLQNSNEKLFFGSGTQLSVL.

The rearrangement joins TRBV11-2 to TRBJ1-2; D uncertain. Trimming left V 0 bases short and J 1 base short, with 6 bases between. CDR1 and CDR2 from the germline V gene are SGHAT and FQNNGV. The CDR3 runs 14 residues. This chain's CDR3 is CASSLDQFNYGYTF. For the CDR3, the DNA is TGTGCCAGCAGCTTAGACCAGTTTAACTATGGCTACACCTTC. Based on the CDR3 plus reference TRBV11-2 and TRBJ1-2, the full variable domain is EAGVAQSPRYKIIEKRQSVAFWCNPISGHATLYWYQQILGQGPKLLIQFQNNGVVDDSQLPKDRFSAERLKGVDSTLKIQPAKLEDSAVYLCASSLDQFNYGYTFGSGTRLTVV.

The rearrangement joins TRBV5-6 to TRBJ1-5; a possible D gene is TRBD1 (6 bases). There are 16 residues in the CDR3. CDR1 is SGHDT, CDR2 YYEEEE, per germline. V lost 0 bases to trimming and J lost 6 bases, with 16 bases between them. CDR3 loop: CASSLGRWGGGQPQHF. CDR3 DNA: TGTGCCAGCAGCTTGGGACGGTGGGGGGGCGGTCAGCCCCAGCATTTT.

This clone was seen a few times. The J gene is TRBJ2-7, the V gene TRBV10-3; 14 bases line up with TRBD2. CDR1 and CDR2 from the germline V gene are ENHRY and SYGVKD. The J segment lost 8 bases and the V segment lost 6 bases, leaving 9 bases of the junction unmatched. This CDR3 comprises 15 residues. The CDR3 sequence: CAIRGTSGGPTQQYF. In nucleotides, the CDR3 is TGTGCCATCAGAGGGACTAGCGGGGGCCCTACGCAGCAGTACTTC.

The J gene is TRBJ1-4, the V gene TRBV6-5; D might be TRBD1 (6 bases). Trimming shortened V by 9 bases and J by 7 bases, and 18 bases separated the two germline ends. The CDR3 is 14 amino acids. Germline V gene lookup returns CDR1 MNHEY and CDR2 SVGAGI. As DNA, the CDR3 is TGTGCCAGTTATCCGGGGGGCTTCGTTGAAAAACTGTTTTTT. This sequence encodes CASYPGGFVEKLFF.

This chain connects TRBV24-1 to TRBJ1-2; 8 bases agree with TRBD1. This CDR3 is built from 15 residues. V was clipped by 1 base and J by 5 bases; unmatched bases: 5. Per germline, CDR1 KGHDR and CDR2 SFDVKD. The CDR3 bases are TGTGCCACCAGTGATTTCACAGGGGGGCGGTATGGCTACACCTTC. Its protein product is CATSDFTGGRYGYTF.

This chain connects TRBV5-5 to TRBJ2-5, with D hard to call. CDR1 is SGHKS and CDR2 is YYEKEE in the germline V gene (reference sequence). The CDR3 runs to 15 residues. With 0 bases removed from V and 0 bases from J, the gap between germline ends came to 9 bases. The CDR3 region is CASSLEYTYQETQYF. The DNA of the CDR3 is TGTGCCAGCAGCTTGGAGTACACGTACCAAGAGACCCAGTACTTC. The variable domain in full, with the rest retrieved from reference TRBV5-5 and TRBJ2-5, is DAGVTQSPTHLIKTRGQQVTLRCSPISGHKSVSWYQQVLGQGPQFIFQYYEKEERGRGNFPDRFSARQFPNYSSELNVNALLLGDSALYLCASSLEYTYQETQYFGPGTRLLVL.

Comments on this clone: Sequence at one end of the junction differs from germline and may be a read error. This chain links TRBV7-7 with TRBJ1-1; possibly TRBD1 for D (5 bases). The CDR3 is 13 residues long. The germline gives CDR1 SSHAT, CDR2 FNYEAQ (reference sequence). The CDR3 protein is CASSQTENTEAFF. In DNA form, the CDR3 reads TGTGCTAGCAGCCAGACAGAGAACACTGAAGCTTTCTTT.

The V and J genes are TRBV27 and TRBJ2-1, with 8 bases fitting TRBD1. The CDR3 length is 17 residues. V shed 0 bases and J 2 bases; nucleotides not matched to a gene: 6. Per the germline V gene, CDR1 is MNHEY and CDR2 is SMNVEV (reference sequence). The CDR3 loop is CASSLSRQGWAYNEQFF. The CDR3 DNA reads TGTGCCAGCAGTTTATCGCGACAGGGGTGGGCCTACAATGAGCAGTTCTTC.

The J gene is TRBJ2-5, the V gene TRBV13, with 7 bases lining up with TRBD1. In germline, CDR1 is PRHDT, CDR2 FYEKMQ (reference sequence). With V trimmed by 4 bases and J by 2 bases, 4 bases remained unmatched. This CDR3 has 14 residues. The CDR3 nucleotides are TGTGCCAGCAGCTCCGGACAGGCACAAGAGACCCAGTACTTC. Translation gives CASSSGQAQETQYF.

The chain is built from TRBV24-1 and TRBJ2-5; 8 nucleotides match TRBD2. Germline V gives CDR1 KGHDR, CDR2 SFDVKD. The V segment lost 1 base and the J segment 1 base; nucleotides outside the gene matches: 4. This CDR3 is 16 amino acids long. CDR3 loop: CATSDFTTSAQETQYF. The CDR3 DNA is TGTGCCACCAGTGATTTCACGACTAGCGCCCAAGAGACCCAGTACTTC.

This sequence joins TRBV2 and TRBJ2-5; TRBD1 matches 9 bases. The CDR3 is 15 amino acids. CDR1 is SNHLY, CDR2 FYNNEI, per germline. With V trimmed by 5 bases and J by 5 bases, 9 bases remained unmatched. The CDR3 nucleotides read TGTGCCAGCAGTACTGGACAGGGGCCATGGGAGACCCAGTACTTC. Its protein is CASSTGQGPWETQYF.

This rearrangement joins TRBV5-3 to TRBJ2-5; 9 bases align to TRBD1. TRBV5-3 is reported as an ORF; its role is uncertain. The CDR3 has 15 residues. J was trimmed by 5 bases and V by 0 bases; bases with no gene match: 5. The CDR3 is CARSLETGGRETQYF. The CDR3 DNA follows: TGTGCCAGAAGCTTGGAAACAGGGGGCAGGGAGACCCAGTACTTC.

This chain connects TRBV6-2 or TRBV6-3 to TRBJ1-1; tentatively, D is TRBD1 (5 bases). This CDR3 contains 14 residues. Trimming cost V 5 bases and J 7 bases, with 17 bases left between them. Germline lookup yields CDR1 MNHEY and CDR2 SVGEGT. This CDR3 reads CASSPGPGTLEAFF. In DNA form, the CDR3 reads TGTGCCAGCAGTCCGGGGCCAGGGACTCTTGAAGCTTTCTTT.

The V call is TRBV4-1, the J call TRBJ2-7; unclear D gene. The CDR3 has 16 amino acids. Germline CDR1 reads MGHRA; CDR2 reads YSYEKL. Trimming stripped 6 bases from V and 0 bases from J, with 18 bases between. The CDR3 reads CASSPAPISSSYEQYF. The CDR3 region has the DNA TGCGCCAGCAGTCCCGCCCCTATTTCGAGCTCCTACGAGCAGTACTTC.